The entry below describes one T cell receptor beta chain. Sequencing libraries made from TCR beta cDNA carried unique molecular identifiers. TCRdb analysed the PCR reads with MiXCR anew, one entry per CDR3 protein. Among a few hundred thousand distinct CDR3 sequences listed, 35% to 45% were seen once. The sample comes from a study of post-analysis software for immune sequencing data. Across the whole study: In terms of disease course, relapsing-remitting, secondary progressive and progressive-relapsing multiple sclerosis were included.

The TCR originated in a girl between 10 and 17 years old with multiple sclerosis. Sequencing was carried out using blood.

The CDR3 DNA reads TGTGCCAGCCGGACAGGGGGACAGGCAACTAATGAAAAACTGTTTTTT. Translation gives CASRTGGQATNEKLFF. The chain is built from TRBV2 and TRBJ1-4; 10 bases fit TRBD1. In germline, CDR1 is SNHLY, CDR2 FYNNEI. Trimming at V came to 8 bases and at J to 0 bases, leaving 6 bases not matched to a gene. This CDR3 has 16 residues.